This T cell receptor beta chain comes out of a study of blood T cell repertoires in COVID-19. In the study overall: PBMCs, B-cell-depleted T cells, or T cells were the source of the cDNA or gDNA that made up the material.

Which cohort a participant joined came from the clinical history participants gave. Recovered Cohort 3 donors showed two negative PCRs, clearance, or symptom resolution. From germline, CDR1 is SGHTA and CDR2 FQGTGA. Deletions cut 5 bases from V and 8 bases from J, with 10 bases between. CDR3 length equals 13 residues. Clones were sequenced by immunoSEQ multiplex PCR, and TCRdb holds only the in-frame ones, with some missing. Altogether fewer than 350,000 clones are present, 85% being singletons, with the ten largest covering 2.5%. The sequencing input was PBMCs or T cells enriched from blood (not recorded which). The chain joins TRBV7-3 to TRBJ1-6; D might be TRBD1 (6 bases). The receptor was isolated from a woman in her forties or fifties who had recovered from COVID-19. The CDR3 region is CASSTNRDSPLHF. CDR3 nucleotide sequence: TGTGCCAGCAGCACAAACAGGGATTCACCCCTCCACTTT.